This T cell receptor beta chain emerged from a study of cytomegalovirus exposure and HLA in healthy donors (TCRdb year 2017). Some background on the complete study: In an earlier analysis of some 610 of the donors, around 300 Gb of sequence data and 120 million or so unique TCR beta sequences from some 170 million T cells were reported. An early release that covered more than 550 HLA-typed donors contained approximately 300 gigabases of sequencing data and tens of millions of unique TCR sequences. The genetic ancestry cluster associated with self-reported Caucasian donors included roughly four fifths of the roughly 400 genotyped donors. The study aimed to test whether signatures of past pathogen exposure could be identified by cataloging public T cell receptors. The T cell repertoires of 666 subjects were profiled by immunosequencing and related to cytomegalovirus serostatus. A separate validation cohort of 100 to 150 different subjects was used in addition to the approximately 670-subject first cohort. To predict cytomegalovirus infection status, the study combined high-throughput TCR immunosequencing, statistical association of individual TCRs with disease status, and machine learning. A later analysis re-examined previously published TCR beta repertoires from more than 550 donors and added high-resolution HLA genotyping to investigate patterns of TCR occurrence. Rather than using new phenotypic data, the later analysis identified candidate immune exposures from TCR beta sequences and from how often those sequences occurred across donors. An earlier analysis of fewer than 750 of the donors used high-throughput TCR beta sequencing to judge whether each TCR beta V gene segment behaved as functional or pseudogenic. Donor age, sex, ethnicity and CMV serostatus were compiled together with the repertoire data. A later genetic analysis took genome-wide SNP genotypes for about 65% of the 666 donors and used that subset as a discovery cohort. Every discovery cohort repertoire had been produced on one sequencing platform. HLA typing covered class I and class II loci at four-digit resolution. The number of donors typed differed by locus, with roughly 620-630 for A, B, C, DRB1 and DQB1, about 500 for DQA1, 606 for DPA1, and some 440 for DPB1. About five DR-DQ haplotypes were handled as single units for association and clustering, since linkage in the cohort was strong. On average, roughly 240,000 unique TCR beta nucleotide sequences were sequenced per donor among 300 to 500 genotyped donors of the cohort, with roughly 18% of those sequences being non-productive.

The cohort consisted of more than 650 healthy bone marrow donors. All cohort members were sampled while nominally healthy, although unrecorded immune exposures were likely present. CMV serostatus was positive for roughly 290 and negative for about 50% of the roughly 700 cohort members, and was not recorded for this donor. A peripheral blood sample was collected from each donor, and TCR beta sequencing was performed on peripheral blood mononuclear cells. Genomic DNA was extracted from the blood cell samples with the Qiagen DNeasy Blood Extraction Kit. The receptor library was made with the immunoSEQ multiplex PCR assay. A mixture of 60 forward primers for TCR Vbeta segments and 13 reverse primers for TCR Jbeta segments was used in the multiplex PCR. A multiplex PCR assay on genomic DNA amplified the CDR3 region of rearranged TCR beta genes. On the Illumina HiSeq System, the amplified TCR beta libraries were sequenced as 87-base-pair reads. The original pipeline was this. Across the 670 or so repertoires, a later analysis counted some 80 million unique TCR beta chains, roughly 11 million of which were shared by at least two donors. A nearest-neighbor algorithm error-corrected the raw reads and collapsed the reads into unique sequences, merging closely related sequences to remove PCR and sequencing errors. Alignment of CDR3 sequences to IMGT reference sequences was used to assign V, D and J gene segments. Each retained sequence needed at least a six-nucleotide match to both a V gene segment and a J gene segment. A rearrangement was called productive if the CDR3 had no stop codons and remained in frame with V and J, and every other rearrangement was called non-productive. Following IMGT convention, CDR3 was defined as the stretch from the second conserved V-encoded cysteine to the conserved J-encoded phenylalanine. The earlier analysis of around 640 of the donors excluded sequences that lacked an unambiguous match to a single V gene segment. An earlier analysis of 550 to 650 of the donors classified V segments as functional when productive rearrangements were above 56.7% and as segregating when the standard deviation between donors was above 5%. A statistical classification framework was built for diagnosing cytomegalovirus status from the catalog of TCR beta chain sequences. V and J gene assignment, in a later analysis, came from comparing TCR nucleotide sequences with IMGT/GENE-DB human TR gene sequences. A later analysis assigned CDR3 sequences and most-parsimonious VDJ recombination scenarios with the TCRdist pipeline. In a later analysis, each TCR beta chain was defined by its CDR3 amino acid sequence together with its V-gene family, and reads lacking a unique V-gene family were excluded. To address suspected cross-contamination and a sequencing artifact, a later analysis removed approximately 590 highly shared, low-generation-probability nucleotide sequences. A later analysis calculated a clonal expansion index for each public chain from normalized within-repertoire ranks of inferred template counts. In a later analysis, generation probabilities were computed using a VDJ recombination model fitted to out-of-frame rearrangements, and the results were checked against IGoR. In a later analysis, hypergeometric tests were used to score TCR-TCR, TCR-HLA and TCR-CMV co-occurrence, with a repertoire-size bias correction applied to TCR pairs. A later analysis estimated false discovery rates by permuting HLA or CMV assignments 20 times. In a later analysis, co-occurring TCRs were grouped with DBSCAN, and TCRdist sequence similarity was added when clustering was performed within HLA-allele-positive subsets. For co-occurrence clustering, repertoires with fewer than 30,000 or more than 120,000 public chains were excluded, along with roughly five repertoires with anomalous nucleotide sharing. The table was pulled from immuneACCESS by TCRdb, which kept in-frame rearrangements only. Such tables lose some clones; where checked, under half of the loss comes from unresolved V genes, and the rest has no known cause. V and J calls and clone size are given by that table; D and trimming were obtained from the DNA. The sample yields around 130,000 clones; around 69% were counted once. Jointly, the top ten make up about 3.1% of the sample.

CDR1 and CDR2, looked up from the germline V gene (reference sequence), are SGHNT and YYREEE. Inclusive of the bounding cysteine and phenylalanine, the CDR3 is 16 residues long. The entry retains the CDR3 DNA only, 48 bases that are in frame from base 1. V loses 4 bases, J loses 0 bases, and the germline ends lie 16 bases apart. This clone was counted a few times. The antigen it binds to is not known. Per-nucleotide qualities are absent, and no much larger clonotype sits a single base away. Overall results and qualifications from the work: A later analysis found that HLA-associated TCR beta chains were more clonally expanded and had lower generation probabilities than equally common non-associated chains. In both the original and validation cohorts, the classifier was reported to diagnose cytomegalovirus status with high specificity and sensitivity. Most TCR sequences were seen in very few donors, while some public TCRs were found in many individuals. Several of the top co-occurrence clusters appeared to be linked to parvovirus B19, influenza, CMV and Epstein-Barr virus, according to a later analysis. The presence/absence analyses assumed that sequencing depth was roughly uniform across donors, and that assumption may not be true. HLA typing was unavailable for some donors at each locus, so association tests used only the typed subset. According to the authors, the approach could potentially be generalized to other disease states and immunological phenotypes. According to a later genetic analysis, donors in an Asian-associated ancestry cluster had fewer N-insertions in productive TCRs than the roughly 670-donor mean. The study listed 150 to 200 TCR beta chains as associated with cytomegalovirus. In an earlier analysis of some 550 of the donors, most TCR beta V segments were observed in productive rearrangements about 87% or about 30% of the time, broadly matching IMGT annotations. This cohort had only TCR beta chains sequenced, and the lack of alpha or paired-chain data limited which features could be detected. Linkage disequilibrium might explain the correlated functional status among segregating V segments, but an unknown experimental factor could not be excluded. About 17 rarely observed V segments, including chromosome 9 orphons, were excluded from the earlier analysis of just under 600 of the donors because counts were too low. A further reported finding was that TCR beta sequences accurately predicted the HLA-A and HLA-B alleles for most subjects in the first cohort. A later analysis associated 17,000 or so TCR beta sequences with specific HLA alleles at a false discovery rate of 0.05. When HLA alleles, especially DR and DQ, strongly co-occurred, attributing TCR associations to individual alleles was difficult. A few of the identified cytomegalovirus-associated TCR beta chains were confirmed in vitro to be specific for cytomegalovirus antigens. In a later analysis, the rate of TCR association differed among HLA loci, with DRB1 alleles having the most associated TCRs and HLA-C alleles having the fewest. Immune exposure information for the cohort was limited to CMV serostatus. A later analysis found that most CMV-associated TCR beta chains appeared HLA-restricted, with HLA associations seemingly driven largely by CMV exposure. A cluster of highly shared sequence variants was judged likely to be a technical artifact of the sequencing pipeline. Some IMGT-functional V segments, including TRBV6-2 and TRBV6-3, could not be told apart with the 87-base-pair reads, so those segments were excluded. A later genetic analysis associated a missense DCLRE1C variant with V-gene and J-gene trimming of TCR beta chains, and an independent cohort replicated the association.

The sample consisted of PBMCs. This TCR was sampled from a human donor in good health. The rearrangement joined TRBV5-4 to TRBJ1-1; 6 matching bases give a weak D call of TRBD1. DNA sequence: TGTGCCAGCAGCCCCCGGAGGACAGTCATGAACACTGAAGCTTTCTTT. This translates into CASSPRRTVMNTEAFF.